Listed here are 19 T cell receptor beta chains from one sample, sequenced in a study of PD-1 blockade in classical Hodgkin lymphoma. Clones were read by immunoSEQ multiplex PCR, and TCRdb kept only the in-frame ones, dropping some. The sample lists 25,000 to 40,000 clones; around 68% were seen once. Noted time point: cycle 4 day 1 (C4D1), after 6 weeks of nivolumab. Every one of the patients relapsed after autologous stem cell transplantation (brentuximab vedotin exposure was variable). The source material was peripheral blood mononuclear cells (PBMCs), sampled before the fourth cycle of nivolumab. These receptor sequences come from a human donor with classical Hodgkin lymphoma.

The rearrangement uses TRBV5-5 and TRBJ1-1; 10 nucleotides line up with TRBD1. Germline CDR1 SGHKS, CDR2 YYEKEE (reference sequence). J was trimmed by 4 bases and V by 3 bases; bases with no gene match: 0. The CDR3 totals 13 residues. In DNA, the CDR3 is TGTGCCAGCAGCTGGACAGGGGGCACTGAAGCTTTCTTT. Translated: CASSWTGGTEAFF.

J is TRBJ2-5 and V is TRBV19; 10 bases fit TRBD1. This CDR3 is built from 18 residues. V dropped 0 bases and J dropped 4; count of bases not matched to a gene: 11. The germline V gene has CDR1 LNHDA and CDR2 SQIVND (reference sequence). The CDR3 protein is CASSIDLLGQGIRETQYF. The CDR3, as DNA: TGTGCCAGTAGTATAGATCTATTGGGACAGGGGATCCGAGAGACCCAGTACTTC. The full variable domain, its missing parts supplied by reference TRBV19 and TRBJ2-5, is DGGITQSPKYLFRKEGQNVTLSCEQNLNHDAMYWYRQDPGQGLRLIYYSQIVNDFQKGDIAEGYSVSREKKESFPLTVTSAQKNPTAFYLCASSIDLLGQGIRETQYFGPGTRLLVL.

V is TRBV19 and J is TRBJ1-1; no clear D gene. The length of the CDR3 is 16 residues. Germline loops: CDR1 LNHDA, CDR2 SQIVND (reference sequence). Between the trimmed V and J ends, which lost 1 base and 5 bases, there was a span of 17 bases. DNA of the CDR3: TGTGCCAGTAGTATAGGCGCGCGAAGTTTAGGAACTGAAGCTTTCTTT. Its translation is CASSIGARSLGTEAFF.

J is TRBJ1-5 and V is TRBV18; 9 bases align to TRBD1. Germline loops: CDR1 KGHSH, CDR2 LQKENI. The CDR3 loop spans 19 amino acids. The J segment lost 0 bases and the V segment lost 3 bases, leaving 12 bases of the junction unmatched. This CDR3 is CASSPGPTGGDYSNQPQHF. The DNA for the CDR3 is TGTGCCAGCTCACCGGGCCCTACAGGGGGCGACTATAGCAATCAGCCCCAGCATTTT.

The V call is TRBV10-3, the J call TRBJ2-7, with unresolved D. V lost 3 bases and J 5 bases, leaving 5 bases between the germline ends. Germline V gene sequence: CDR1 ENHRY, CDR2 SYGVKD. The CDR3 totals 11 residues. CDR3 sequence reads: CAISDTDEQYF. The CDR3 bases are TGTGCCATCAGTGATACGGACGAGCAGTACTTC.

The chain links TRBV4-3 to TRBJ2-7; TRBD2 agrees at 7 bases. The CDR3 totals 15 residues. Trimming took 1 base from V and 2 from J; bases not matched to a gene: 5. Germline loops: CDR1 LGHNA, CDR2 YSLEER. Here the CDR3 DNA reads TGCGCCAGCAGCCAAGCATGGGGGGGAACCTACGAGCAGTACTTC. Translated: CASSQAWGGTYEQYF.

This clone came up a few times. V is TRBV18 and J is TRBJ1-1; 7 bases fit TRBD1. Looked up from germline, CDR1 is KGHSH and CDR2 is LQKENI. This CDR3 is built from 14 residues. V gave up 4 bases and J gave up 1 base; unmatched junction bases: 3. DNA of the CDR3: TGTGCCAGCTCACGTCAGGGGGGGAACACTGAAGCTTTCTTT. Protein product: CASSRQGGNTEAFF.

This clone was counted a few times. The chain joins TRBV28 to TRBJ2-1; D is possibly TRBD2 (5 bases). The germline V gene has CDR1 MDHEN and CDR2 SYDVKM. With 6 bases removed from V and 6 bases from J, the gap between germline ends came to 18 bases. The CDR3 runs to 15 residues. CDR3 in amino acids: CASSPLSDFTNEQFF. CDR3 sequence (DNA): TGTGCCAGCAGCCCCCTTAGCGATTTTACCAATGAGCAGTTCTTC.

The chain carries TRBV18 and TRBJ1-6, with 11 bases identical to TRBD1. V was clipped by 5 bases and J by 7 bases; unmatched bases: 7. The CDR3 loop spans 16 amino acids. CDR1 and CDR2 from the germline V gene are KGHSH and LQKENI. CDR3 region: CASSSRTGGGNSPLHF. Here the CDR3 DNA reads TGTGCCAGCTCATCTCGGACAGGGGGCGGGAATTCACCCCTCCACTTT.

This chain uses TRBV7-8 with TRBJ2-1; tentative D call: TRBD1 (6 bases). The CDR3 has 19 amino acids. Germline loops: CDR1 SGHVS, CDR2 FQNEAQ. Trimming took off 3 bases at V and 1 base at J, with 22 bases between the two ends. The CDR3 DNA reads as TGTGCCAGCAGCTTTCAGGGGCCTTTTCAGAGACGGTCCTACAATGAGCAGTTCTTC. As protein: CASSFQGPFQRRSYNEQFF.

This rearrangement joins TRBV28 to TRBJ2-4; D unresolved. From germline, CDR1 is MDHEN and CDR2 SYDVKM. Between the trimmed V and J ends, which lost 4 bases and 1 base, there was a span of 5 bases. The CDR3 has 13 amino acids. CDR3 loop: CASSSRAKNIQYF. Here the CDR3 DNA reads TGTGCCAGCAGTTCCAGGGCCAAAAACATTCAGTACTTC.

This clone was detected a few times. This sequence joins TRBV9 and TRBJ2-1; TRBD1 might be the D (6 bases). The CDR3 extends over 16 amino acids. Trimming left V 8 bases short and J 4 bases short, with 22 bases between. Germline CDR1 SGDLS, CDR2 YYNGEE. The CDR3 protein is CASSPGARITYNEQFF. The CDR3 DNA sequence: TGTGCCAGTAGCCCAGGGGCCCGGATAACTTACAATGAGCAGTTCTTC. Drawing the rest from reference TRBV9 and TRBJ2-1, the complete variable domain is DSGVTQTPKHLITATGQRVTLRCSPRSGDLSVYWYQQSLDQGLQFLIQYYNGEERAKGNILERFSAQQFPDLHSELNLSSLELGDSALYFCASSPGARITYNEQFFGPGTRLTVL.

The V and J genes are TRBV7-2 and TRBJ1-6; D is unresolved. There are 14 residues in the CDR3. V was pared by 2 bases and J by 0 bases, with 2 bases between. The V gene's germline CDR1 is SGHTA and CDR2 FQGNSA. The CDR3 nucleotides are TGTGCCAGCAGCTTAACCTCCTATAATTCACCCCTCCACTTT. This gives the protein CASSLTSYNSPLHF. The complete variable domain, with remaining parts taken from reference TRBV7-2 and TRBJ1-6, reads GAGVSQSPSNKVTEKGKDVELRCDPISGHTALYWYRQSLGQGLEFLIYFQGNSAPDKSGLPSDRFSAERTGGSVSTLTIQRTQQEDSAVYLCASSLTSYNSPLHFGNGTRLTVT.

V and J are TRBV21-1 and TRBJ2-3. TRBV21-1 is termed a pseudogene. CDR3 length: 17 residues. The CDR3 DNA is TGTGCCAGCAGCAACCTTAACGGGGGCAATAGCACAGATACGCAGTATTTT. It codes for CASSNLNGGNSTDTQYF.

This clone was counted only a few times. This sequence joins TRBV2 and TRBJ2-5; 9 bases line up with TRBD2. V lost 1 base, J lost 5 bases, and 8 bases stayed unmatched. This CDR3 spans 16 amino acids. The germline V gene has CDR1 SNHLY and CDR2 FYNNEI. The CDR3 nucleotides read TGTGCCAGCAGTGAAGGACTAGCGGCCCCGTTCGAGACCCAGTACTTC. Residues: CASSEGLAAPFETQYF.

This chain uses TRBV19 with TRBJ2-5, with D unresolved. The CDR3 runs to 17 residues. The germline V gene encodes CDR1 LNHDA and CDR2 SQIVND (reference sequence). The V and J ends lost 0 bases and 5 bases respectively, with 19 bases between them. The CDR3 DNA reads as TGTGCCAGTAGTATAGATCATGGTAGTGGGGTCGGGGAGACCCAGTACTTC. Translation: CASSIDHGSGVGETQYF.

V gene TRBV18 combines with J gene TRBJ1-4, with no clear D. This CDR3 is built from 14 residues. Germline values: CDR1 KGHSH, CDR2 LQKENI. Trimming shortened V by 6 bases and J by 5 bases, and 13 bases separated the two germline ends. CDR3 DNA: TGTGCCAGCTCTCCGTCTCGGGCGAATGAAAAACTGTTTTTT. Its translation: CASSPSRANEKLFF.

The chain uses TRBV18 and TRBJ2-1, with 8 nucleotides matching TRBD2. J lost 7 bases, V lost 4 bases, and 12 bases had no gene match. Germline V gene data show CDR1 as KGHSH and CDR2 as LQKENI. The CDR3 has 16 amino acids. The CDR3 nucleotides are TGTGCCAGCTCACAGAGGCCCAGCGGGAGCGGGAATGAGCAGTTCTTC. Encoded protein: CASSQRPSGSGNEQFF.

The chain is built from TRBV19 and TRBJ2-3, with 12 bases aligning to TRBD2. Per germline, CDR1 LNHDA and CDR2 SQIVND (reference sequence). CDR3 length equals 17 residues. V shed 6 bases, J shed 2 bases, and the junction held 9 bases outside the gene matches. CDR3: CASSPALAGGNTDTQYF. CDR3 DNA: TGTGCCAGTAGCCCCGCACTAGCGGGAGGAAACACAGATACGCAGTATTTT.